This TCR beta chain emerged from a study of cytomegalovirus exposure and HLA in healthy donors. On the study more broadly: Some 91 million unique TCRs from HLA-typed donors were held in an early release of data.

PCR amplification relied on 60 Vbeta primers (plus 13 Jbeta primers). In the original analysis: In a later analysis, of tens of millions of unique beta chains, approximately 10 million appeared in at least two donors. Method: immunoSEQ multiplex PCR; TCRdb's copy keeps in-frame clones and lacks some. Clone size and V and J calls were adopted from that table, with D and trimming inferred from the DNA. The table lists approximately 82,000 clones, around 78% of them singletons, with less than 2% in the top ten. Germline loops: CDR1 MDHEN, CDR2 SYDVKM. The CDR3 totals 17 residues. With 2 bases clipped from V and 1 base from J, the junction kept 11 bases outside the gene matches. As regards this clone: The antigen is not known.

General observations from the study: Reports described diagnosis of cytomegalovirus status by the classifier as highly specific and sensitive. DRB1 had the most TCR associations and HLA-C the fewest, a later analysis found, with rates varying by HLA locus.

This clonotype originated in a man aged 35-49 years in good health and CMV-seronegative. Sample: PBMCs. The chain recombines TRBV28 with TRBJ2-7; 7 bases are a match to TRBD1. The CDR3 DNA reads TGTGCCAGCAGTTTAAGCGCTAATAGGGGGCTTTCCTACGAGCAGTACTTC. This codes for CASSLSANRGLSYEQYF.